One sample yielded the 17 T cell receptor beta chains listed below, sequenced in a study of CD8+ T cells in alopecia areata. As the sequencing template, cDNA was produced by extracting RNA and reverse transcribing it. Profiled with immunoSEQ multiplex PCR; TCRdb holds only in-frame clones, not every one. Of roughly 140,000 clones in the sample, around four fifths were seen once. Treatment described: oral pan-JAK inhibitor, 5-10 mg twice daily. This sample comprised CD8+ T cells sorted from blood, obtained at week 4, from a patient treated with tofacitinib. The receptor set was obtained from a human donor with alopecia areata.

The J gene is TRBJ2-5, the V gene TRBV27, with D perhaps TRBD1 or TRBD2 (5 bases each). V lost 6 bases and J 13 bases, leaving 18 bases between the germline ends. In germline, CDR1 is MNHEY, CDR2 SMNVEV (reference sequence). The CDR3 has 12 residues. CDR3 bases: TGTGCCAGCAGGGGGGATTCTAGGGTTGCGTACTTC. It is translated as CASRGDSRVAYF.

The V and J genes are TRBV29-1 and TRBJ1-1, with 8 bases that match TRBD1. The V gene end was trimmed by 3 bases and the J gene end by 2 bases; junction bases not matched to a gene: 5. Germline CDR1 reads SQVTM; CDR2 reads ANQGSEA. The length of the CDR3 is 14 residues. The CDR3 DNA is TGCAGCGTTGACCGGACAGGGATCAACACTGAAGCTTTCTTT. Translation gives CSVDRTGINTEAFF.

This rearrangement joins TRBV7-2 to TRBJ2-3; D is possibly TRBD1 (6 bases). The germline V gene has CDR1 SGHTA and CDR2 FQGNSA. The CDR3 length is 14 residues. V lost 5 bases, J lost 3 bases, and 12 bases lay in between. CDR3 loop: CASSTLQGTDTQYF. Here the CDR3 DNA reads TGTGCCAGCAGCACCTTGCAGGGGACAGATACGCAGTATTTT.

This chain links TRBV7-9 with TRBJ1-2, with D unresolved. CDR3 length equals 12 residues. The ends were cut back, 5 bases at V and 6 bases at J, with 10 bases in the middle. Germline CDR1 and CDR2: SEHNR and FQNEAQ (reference sequence). In DNA form, the CDR3 reads TGTGCCAGCAGCGCCGGGTACGATGGCTACACCTTC. This encodes CASSAGYDGYTF.

The rearrangement uses TRBV7-9 and TRBJ2-7; TRBD1 matches 9 bases. Trimming cost V 5 bases and J 4 bases; bases outside gene matches: 6. The CDR3 length is 14 residues. The germline V gene encodes CDR1 SEHNR and CDR2 FQNEAQ (reference sequence). The CDR3 spells CASSGTGRAYEQYF. DNA of the CDR3: TGTGCCAGCAGCGGGACAGGGAGGGCGTACGAGCAGTACTTC.

The chain recombines TRBV4-1 with TRBJ2-2, with a possible D match to TRBD2 (6 bases). V was shortened by 0 bases and J by 7 bases, with 9 bases between the two germline ends. CDR3 length: 14 residues. CDR1 and CDR2 from the germline V gene are MGHRA and YSYEKL. The CDR3 loop reads CASSQEDGGGELFF. In DNA form, the CDR3 reads TGCGCCAGCAGCCAAGAGGACGGGGGCGGGGAGCTGTTTTTT.

About this clone: Additional DNA sequences in this sample encode the identical CDR3. V usage is TRBV7-9 and J usage is TRBJ2-5, with 10 bases identical to TRBD2. The CDR3 runs 14 residues. Germline V gene data show CDR1 as SEHNR and CDR2 as FQNEAQ (reference sequence). J lost 5 bases, V lost 4 bases, and 4 bases had no gene match. The CDR3 DNA follows: TGTGCCAGCAGCTCTTTGACTAGCGGGGAGACCCAGTACTTC. Amino acid sequence: CASSSLTSGETQYF.

The rearrangement links TRBV5-4 to TRBJ1-2; D is undetermined. This CDR3 has 11 residues. V was shortened by 3 bases and J by 7 bases, with 7 bases between the two germline ends. Germline loops: CDR1 SGHNT, CDR2 YYREEE (reference sequence). The CDR3: CASSSQAGYTF. The CDR3 DNA reads as TGTGCCAGCAGCTCCCAGGCTGGCTACACCTTC.

In this sample, this clone turned up once. The genes are TRBV19 and TRBJ2-1; 7 bases are a match to TRBD2. The CDR3 contains 15 residues. CDR1 LNHDA and CDR2 SQIVND come from the germline V gene (reference sequence). V gave up 7 bases and J gave up 1 base; unmatched junction bases: 7. The CDR3 sequence is CASKAAGWSYNEQFF. CDR3 bases: TGTGCCAGTAAAGCAGCGGGGTGGTCCTACAATGAGCAGTTCTTC.

The chain couples TRBV7-3 to TRBJ2-1; 9 bases match TRBD1. CDR1 and CDR2 from the germline V gene are SGHTA and FQGTGA. The V gene end was trimmed by 4 bases and the J gene end by 8 bases; junction bases not matched to a gene: 6. The CDR3 contains 14 residues. In DNA form, the CDR3 reads TGTGCCAGCAGCTCGGGACAGGGACGGGATGAGCAGTTCTTC. This codes for CASSSGQGRDEQFF.

The V call is TRBV6-6, the J call TRBJ1-1; D call uncertain. V gave up 2 bases and J gave up 2 bases, with 6 bases separating them. The germline gives CDR1 MNHNY, CDR2 SVGAGI (reference sequence). This CDR3 is 13 amino acids long. CDR3 nucleotides: TGTGCCAGCAGTTACAATCTAAACACTGAAGCTTTCTTT. Protein product: CASSYNLNTEAFF.

This clone came up a few times. This chain connects TRBV15 to TRBJ2-1; TRBD1 agrees at 10 bases. Per the germline V gene, CDR1 is LNHNV and CDR2 is YYDKDF (reference sequence). V trimming: 8 bases; J trimming: 5 bases; junction bases outside the gene matches: 6. This CDR3 spans 14 amino acids. Here the CDR3 DNA reads TGTGCCACCTCTCTGGACAGGGGGGACAATGAGCAGTTCTTC. Its translation: CATSLDRGDNEQFF. Complete variable domain (other parts from reference TRBV15 and TRBJ2-1): DAMVIQNPRYQVTQFGKPVTLSCSQTLNHNVMYWYQQKSSQAPKLLFHYYDKDFNNEADTPDNFQSRRPNTSFCFLDIRSPGLGDTAMYLCATSLDRGDNEQFFGPGTRLTVL.

This chain connects TRBV6-5 to TRBJ2-5, with TRBD2 matching over 8 bases. Germline loops: CDR1 MNHEY, CDR2 SVGAGI. With V trimmed by 0 bases and J by 10 bases, 7 bases remained unmatched. The CDR3 runs 14 residues. This chain's CDR3 is CASSYSRGGPGQYF. Written as DNA, the CDR3 is TGTGCCAGCAGTTACTCTCGCGGGGGGCCTGGCCAGTACTTC.

The chain carries TRBV4-1 and TRBJ1-1, with D unclear. The germline V gene has CDR1 MGHRA and CDR2 YSYEKL. Deletions cut 5 bases from V and 6 bases from J, with 13 bases between. The CDR3 covers 13 residues. The CDR3 nucleotides are TGCGCCAGCAGCTCGACCCTGGTAGCTGAAGCTTTCTTT. It specifies CASSSTLVAEAFF.

The chain carries TRBV9 and TRBJ2-1, with 8 bases that match TRBD1. This CDR3 contains 17 residues. Germline assignment: CDR1 SGDLS and CDR2 YYNGEE. Trimming removed 1 base from V and 8 bases from J; junction bases left unmatched: 14. The CDR3 spells CASSVTHLAGGLDEQFF. The CDR3 nucleotides read TGTGCCAGCAGCGTAACTCATCTGGCAGGGGGCTTGGATGAGCAGTTCTTC.

The chain joins TRBV7-9 to TRBJ2-7; 7 bases are a match to TRBD1. V shed 6 bases, J shed 6 bases, and the junction held 2 bases outside the gene matches. CDR1 SEHNR and CDR2 FQNEAQ come from the germline V gene (reference sequence). The CDR3 has 11 residues. In nucleotides, the CDR3 is TGTGCCAGCAGAAAGGGGGCCGAGCAGTACTTC. Translation: CASRKGAEQYF.

The chain links TRBV7-2 to TRBJ2-3, with 7 bases lining up with TRBD2. The CDR3 contains 14 residues. Germline-derived CDR1 and CDR2 are SGHTA and FQGNSA. With 5 bases clipped from V and 2 bases from J, the junction kept 4 bases outside the gene matches. CDR3: CASSLSGTTDTQYF. The CDR3 DNA sequence: TGTGCCAGCAGCCTGAGCGGGACCACAGATACGCAGTATTTT. The entire variable domain, with the rest obtained from reference TRBV7-2 and TRBJ2-3, is as follows: GAGVSQSPSNKVTEKGKDVELRCDPISGHTALYWYRQSLGQGLEFLIYFQGNSAPDKSGLPSDRFSAERTGGSVSTLTIQRTQQEDSAVYLCASSLSGTTDTQYFGPGTRLTVL.